These 31 T cell receptor beta chains share one sample of origin, sequenced in a study of shared clonotypes between healthy human individuals. CD45RO-negative CD8 cells positively selected for CCR7 made up the naive population, which excluded terminally differentiated effector memory CD45RA+ cells. Profiling relied on immunoSEQ multiplex PCR, and the TCRdb table lists in-frame clones only, not all of them. This table holds roughly 2.1 million clones, more than 85% found once. Input material: naive CD8+ T cells from PBMCs. These receptors were collected from a man aged 18 to 30 in good health. Some clones in this sample may be carry-over from other donors' samples.

The CDR3 bases are TGCGCCAGCAGCTCTTGGTTGGATGAAAAACTGTTTTTT. This sequence encodes CASSSWLDEKLFF. The chain combines TRBV4-1 with TRBJ1-4; no reliable D call. CDR3 length equals 13 residues. Germline assignment: CDR1 MGHRA and CDR2 YSYEKL. The V end lost 5 bases, the J end lost 6 bases, and 10 bases lay between the germline ends.

V gene TRBV7-9 combines with J gene TRBJ1-5; no clear D. V lost 2 bases, J lost 0 bases, and 5 bases lay in between. Germline lookup yields CDR1 SEHNR and CDR2 FQNEAQ (reference sequence). The CDR3 length is 14 residues. CDR3 DNA: TGTGCCAGCAGCTTACCGAGTAGCAATCAGCCCCAGCATTTT. Its protein is CASSLPSSNQPQHF.

The genes are TRBV7-9 and TRBJ2-2, with a weak D call TRBD2 (6 bases). This CDR3 comprises 15 residues. Between the trimmed V and J ends, which lost 3 bases and 6 bases, there was a span of 14 bases. Germline values: CDR1 SEHNR, CDR2 FQNEAQ (reference sequence). The CDR3 is CASSFRDFSPGELFF. The DNA of the CDR3 is TGTGCCAGCAGCTTCAGGGACTTCTCACCCGGGGAGCTGTTTTTT.

The V gene is TRBV27, the J gene TRBJ1-5, with D tentatively TRBD1 (5 bases). This CDR3 contains 15 residues. The germline V gene encodes CDR1 MNHEY and CDR2 SMNVEV (reference sequence). Between the trimmed V and J ends, which lost 0 bases and 3 bases, there was a span of 9 bases. CDR3 in DNA: TGTGCCAGCAGTTTATCACCAGGGATCAATCAGCCCCAGCATTTT. Its translation: CASSLSPGINQPQHF.

The V and J genes are TRBV28 and TRBJ2-7; 9 bases agree with TRBD2. The length of the CDR3 is 15 residues. The V gene's germline CDR1 is MDHEN and CDR2 SYDVKM. Unmatched junction bases numbered 13, after V lost 7 bases and J lost 6 bases. The CDR3 DNA follows: TGTGCCAGCATTCGGCTAGCGGGGAGAGGTCTCGAGCAGTACTTC. This translates into CASIRLAGRGLEQYF.

This clone was recorded once. The J gene is TRBJ2-2, the V gene TRBV10-3; D remains ambiguous. Trimming removed 8 bases from V and 7 bases from J, with 11 bases in between. Germline assignment: CDR1 ENHRY and CDR2 SYGVKD. The CDR3 runs 12 residues. CDR3 in amino acids: CAILRTIGELFF. CDR3 DNA: TGTGCCATCCTTAGAACGATCGGGGAGCTGTTTTTT.

The rearrangement links TRBV5-1 to TRBJ2-5, with D tentatively TRBD2 (5 bases). Germline V gene data show CDR1 as SGHRS and CDR2 as YFSETQ. V lost 5 bases and J lost 4, with 18 bases in between. This CDR3 comprises 15 residues. The CDR3 loop reads CASRGRGPNGETQYF. CDR3 coding DNA: TGCGCCAGCAGGGGGAGAGGGCCGAACGGAGAGACCCAGTACTTC.

This chain joins TRBV27 and TRBJ2-1; possibly TRBD2 for D (6 bases). The length of the CDR3 is 16 residues. Between the trimmed V and J ends, which lost 0 bases and 0 bases, there was a span of 9 bases. CDR1 MNHEY and CDR2 SMNVEV come from the germline V gene (reference sequence). The CDR3 DNA is TGTGCCAGCAGTTTATCGGACGGGAGCTCCTACAATGAGCAGTTCTTC. This gives the protein CASSLSDGSSYNEQFF.

The chain joins TRBV27 to TRBJ2-7; 13 nucleotides align to TRBD2. CDR1 MNHEY and CDR2 SMNVEV come from the germline V gene (reference sequence). The CDR3 is 15 residues long. The V and J ends lost 6 bases and 7 bases, in that order; junction bases with no gene match: 9. The CDR3 reads CASRTSGRPIGEQYF. The CDR3 DNA follows: TGTGCCAGCAGGACTAGCGGGAGGCCTATTGGGGAGCAGTACTTC.

This clone was seen a single time. This chain joins TRBV2 and TRBJ2-5; TRBD2 agrees at 13 bases. The CDR3 covers 15 residues. Germline CDR1 and CDR2: SNHLY and FYNNEI. The trim removed 7 bases at V and 5 bases at J, leaving 7 bases unmatched. CDR3 sequence: CASTYGTSGVETQYF. CDR3 coding DNA: TGTGCCAGCACTTACGGGACTAGCGGGGTGGAGACCCAGTACTTC.

The chain couples TRBV9 to TRBJ2-6, with unresolved D. CDR3 length equals 15 residues. V was pared by 3 bases and J by 0 bases, with 7 bases between. Per germline, CDR1 SGDLS and CDR2 YYNGEE. CDR3 DNA sequence: TGTGCCAGCAGCGATCCTTACTCTGGGGCCAACGTCCTGACTTTC. It specifies CASSDPYSGANVLTF. The whole variable domain, filled in from reference TRBV9 and TRBJ2-6, reads DSGVTQTPKHLITATGQRVTLRCSPRSGDLSVYWYQQSLDQGLQFLIQYYNGEERAKGNILERFSAQQFPDLHSELNLSSLELGDSALYFCASSDPYSGANVLTFGAGSRLTVL.

This clone showed up just a few times. This sample includes further DNA sequences coding for the same CDR3. The chain recombines TRBV2 with TRBJ2-2; the D is unclear. V was shortened by 2 bases and J by 0 bases, with 4 bases between the two germline ends. The CDR3 spans 14 residues. The germline V gene has CDR1 SNHLY and CDR2 FYNNEI. The CDR3 spells CASSEFSNTGELFF. The CDR3 nucleotides are TGTGCCAGCAGTGAATTTTCGAACACCGGGGAGCTGTTTTTT.

This chain joins TRBV28 and TRBJ2-1, with 11 bases identical to TRBD1. V lost 7 bases to trimming and J lost 7 bases; unmatched junction nucleotides: 6. CDR3 length equals 14 residues. From germline, CDR1 is MDHEN and CDR2 SYDVKM. In DNA form, the CDR3 reads TGTGCCAGCAAAGGGACAGGGGGAGCGAATGAGCAGTTCTTC. Its protein is CASKGTGGANEQFF.

J is TRBJ2-1 and V is TRBV27, with a tentative D call TRBD1 (6 bases). This CDR3 is built from 13 residues. Looked up from germline, CDR1 is MNHEY and CDR2 is SMNVEV (reference sequence). V was clipped by 2 bases and J by 8 bases, with 10 bases between them. The CDR3 DNA follows: TGTGCCAGCAGTTTACTCAGGGGTCATGAGCAGTTCTTC. Amino acids: CASSLLRGHEQFF.

This chain links TRBV7-9 with TRBJ2-7; no clear D. This CDR3 has 16 residues. Trimming took 5 bases from V and 0 from J, leaving 17 bases between them. Germline V gene lookup returns CDR1 SEHNR and CDR2 FQNEAQ (reference sequence). In nucleotides, the CDR3 is TGTGCCAGCAGCCGTCCCGGCGGTCTTTCCTCCTACGAGCAGTACTTC. Translation gives CASSRPGGLSSYEQYF.

The chain recombines TRBV27 with TRBJ2-3; a possible D gene is TRBD1 (6 bases). From germline, CDR1 is MNHEY and CDR2 SMNVEV (reference sequence). The CDR3 totals 16 residues. V gave up 5 bases and J gave up 4 bases, with 19 bases separating them. CDR3 in DNA: TGTGCCAGCAGTGGGGGCTGGGTTGCGGATCCAGATACGCAGTATTTT. This sequence encodes CASSGGWVADPDTQYF.

The chain has TRBV6-6 and TRBJ2-5, with D possibly TRBD2 on 5 matching bases. From germline, CDR1 is MNHNY and CDR2 SVGAGI (reference sequence). The CDR3 loop spans 14 amino acids. Trimming left V 7 bases short and J 1 base short, with 13 bases between. CDR3 coding DNA: TGTGCCAGCACCAGAGGGCCTGTCCAAGAGACCCAGTACTTC. This sequence encodes CASTRGPVQETQYF.

This chain connects TRBV5-1 to TRBJ2-3; TRBD2 aligns across 8 bases. CDR3 length: 15 amino acids. Germline V lookup: CDR1 SGHRS, CDR2 YFSETQ. V was pared by 0 bases and J by 6 bases, with 6 bases of the junction left unmatched. CDR3 sequence: CASSLAAGGTDTQYF. The DNA of the CDR3 is TGCGCCAGCAGCTTGGCGGCGGGAGGTACCGATACGCAGTATTTT.

This chain links TRBV27 with TRBJ1-2, with 7 bases aligning to TRBD1. The V gene end was trimmed by 6 bases and the J gene end by 4 bases; junction bases not matched to a gene: 5. CDR3 length equals 13 residues. Germline CDR1 and CDR2: MNHEY and SMNVEV (reference sequence). The CDR3: CASRLTGTYGYTF. Here the CDR3 DNA reads TGTGCCAGCAGGTTGACAGGGACCTATGGCTACACCTTC.

The genes are TRBV5-8 and TRBJ2-7; a possible D gene is TRBD2 (5 bases). This CDR3 spans 13 amino acids. The V gene's germline CDR1 is SGHTS and CDR2 YDEGEE. V dropped 2 bases and J dropped 3 bases, with 9 bases sitting between them. This CDR3 is CASSFRRGYEQYF. DNA for the CDR3: TGTGCCAGCAGCTTTCGCCGGGGCTACGAGCAGTACTTC.

This clone was counted a single time. This sequence joins TRBV6-5 and TRBJ2-1; D unclear. CDR3 length equals 12 residues. Germline values: CDR1 MNHEY, CDR2 SVGAGI. V lost 6 bases and J lost 6, with 9 bases in between. This CDR3 is CASSPTGNEQFF. DNA for the CDR3: TGTGCCAGCAGCCCCACGGGCAATGAGCAGTTCTTC.

This rearrangement joins TRBV30 to TRBJ2-7, with TRBD1 matching over 10 bases. This CDR3 comprises 16 residues. J lost 7 bases, V lost 0 bases, and 12 bases had no gene match. The germline CDR1 and CDR2 sequences are GTSNPN and SVGIG (reference sequence). Here the CDR3 DNA reads TGTGCCTGGAGTGTAAGGGCGGGACAGGGGATTAGGGAGCAGTACTTC. Protein: CAWSVRAGQGIREQYF.

J is TRBJ2-7 and V is TRBV27, with D unclear. Germline assignment: CDR1 MNHEY and CDR2 SMNVEV (reference sequence). With 5 bases removed from V and 4 bases from J, the gap between germline ends came to 15 bases. CDR3 size: 14 residues. The CDR3 protein is CASSPLSSLYEQYF. The CDR3 DNA follows: TGTGCCAGCAGTCCTTTATCATCCCTGTACGAGCAGTACTTC.

This clone was seen only once. The chain uses TRBV5-1 and TRBJ2-2; 10 nucleotides align to TRBD2. Germline CDR1 reads SGHRS; CDR2 reads YFSETQ. Germline trimming cut 3 bases from V and 6 bases from J; bases unmatched to any gene: 11. The CDR3 length is 17 residues. CDR3 residues: CASSSSPGLASSGELFF. The CDR3 DNA follows: TGCGCCAGCAGCTCCAGCCCGGGACTAGCGTCTTCCGGGGAGCTGTTTTTT.

The chain uses TRBV4-1 and TRBJ2-1; 8 nucleotides match TRBD2. Germline CDR1 reads MGHRA; CDR2 reads YSYEKL. The CDR3 spans 16 residues. V trimming: 3 bases; J trimming: 6 bases; junction bases outside the gene matches: 10. The CDR3 loop is CASSQLAAGRGNEQFF. CDR3 coding DNA: TGCGCCAGCAGCCAGCTGGCTGCCGGGAGGGGCAATGAGCAGTTCTTC.

The J gene is TRBJ2-1, the V gene TRBV9; TRBD2 aligns across 9 bases. The length of the CDR3 is 15 residues. V lost 0 bases and J lost 7; bases outside the gene matches: 5. Germline values: CDR1 SGDLS, CDR2 YYNGEE. CDR3 amino acids: CASSVGSGSKNEQFF. CDR3 coding DNA: TGTGCCAGCAGCGTAGGTAGCGGGAGTAAAAATGAGCAGTTCTTC.

This chain connects TRBV5-1 to TRBJ1-5, with D perhaps TRBD1 (5 bases). The CDR3 sequence is 14 residues long. The V end lost 0 bases, the J end lost 2 bases, and 6 bases lay between the germline ends. In germline, CDR1 is SGHRS, CDR2 YFSETQ. The CDR3 loop reads CASSLAGRNQPQHF. CDR3 coding DNA: TGCGCCAGCAGCTTGGCAGGGCGCAATCAGCCCCAGCATTTT.

The V and J genes are TRBV4-1 and TRBJ2-3; D gene unclear. CDR1 is MGHRA, CDR2 YSYEKL, per germline. The CDR3 is 13 amino acids. Between the trimmed V and J ends, which lost 0 bases and 6 bases, there was a span of 7 bases. CDR3 DNA sequence: TGCGCCAGCAGCCAAGATCCGAAGGATACGCAGTATTTT. It encodes CASSQDPKDTQYF.

The V gene is TRBV7-8, the J gene TRBJ2-3; no firm D call. Germline V CDR1 and CDR2: SGHVS, FQNEAQ. Trimming stripped 4 bases from V and 2 bases from J, with 13 bases between. This CDR3 has 15 residues. The chain's CDR3 is CASSYYSEHTDTQYF. CDR3 nucleotides: TGTGCCAGCAGCTACTACTCCGAGCACACAGATACGCAGTATTTT.

The chain recombines TRBV6-5 with TRBJ2-5; TRBD2 matches at 8 bases. Trimming took 6 bases from V and 9 from J; bases not matched to a gene: 12. Germline CDR1 MNHEY, CDR2 SVGAGI. There are 14 residues in the CDR3. The chain's CDR3 is CASRTSAGPPSQYF. The CDR3 bases are TGTGCCAGCAGGACTAGCGCGGGCCCCCCGTCCCAGTACTTC.

The chain carries TRBV11-3 and TRBJ2-7; 7 bases are shared with TRBD2. The CDR3 is 18 residues long. J was trimmed by 2 bases and V by 3 bases; bases with no gene match: 16. Germline V gene sequence: CDR1 SGHNT, CDR2 YENEEA. The CDR3 DNA is TGTGCCAGCAGCTTCTTTTCGTGGGAGGGGAGGAGCACCTACGAGCAGTACTTC. Translating gives CASSFFSWEGRSTYEQYF.